This T cell receptor (beta chain) was profiled in a study of lung T cells in sarcoidosis with Löfgren's syndrome. TCRdb re-analysed the reads in MiXCR, keeping a single row per CDR3 protein. This table holds 20,000 or so distinct CDR3 sequences, 20% to 25% found once. This clonotype was found many times. V was cut by 6 bases and J by 1 base, with 12 bases left in between. This CDR3 region has 14 residues. This TCR was recovered from a human donor with sarcoidosis (Löfgren's syndrome or another form), or a control subject (not recorded which). This chain joins TRBV12-3 or TRBV12-4 and TRBJ1-2, with D hard to call. The sequenced sample was CD4+ T cells from PBMCs. Here the CDR3 DNA reads TGTGCCAGCAGCCCCACCGGACGTAACTATGGCTACACCTTC. Its translation is CASSPTGRNYGYTF.